This T cell receptor (beta chain) was identified during a study of patients and donors after allogeneic stem cell transplantation. Each CDR3 protein gets one entry after TCRdb re-called the RT-PCR reads with MiXCR. The table lists 84,000 or so distinct CDR3 sequences, about 48% of them singletons. Sample: blood, either unsorted or a sorted T cell fraction (not recorded which). This clonotype was obtained from a human donor who was either an allogeneic HSCT recipient or a stem cell or donor lymphocyte infusion donor (not recorded which). It is not recorded whose cells these are; they may come from a transplant donor.

In DNA form, the CDR3 reads TGTGCCAGCAGCTGGGGAGGATACAATGAGCAGTTCTTC. Its translation: CASSWGGYNEQFF. The gene calls are TRBV7-6 and TRBJ2-1; D might be TRBD2 (6 bases). The CDR3 runs to 13 residues. Trimming cost V 4 bases and J 4 bases, with 8 bases left between them. CDR1 is SGHVS and CDR2 is FNYEAQ in the germline V gene.